The T cell receptor (beta chain) under discussion was sequenced for a study of blood T cells in healthy people across ages. Then a second PCR, running roughly 7 to 11 cycles, was carried out with a sample-barcoded 5' primer and a J-beta primer mix. One entry per CDR3 protein, called by TCRdb with MiXCR from the 5' RACE reads. This table has about 930,000 distinct CDR3 sequences, 29% appearing once. This clonotype was recorded only once. The junction had 9 bases not matched to a gene; V was cut back by 5 bases and J by 4 bases. CDR1 and CDR2 from the germline V gene are DFQATT and SNEGSKA (reference sequence). This CDR3 region has 15 residues. These data are also associated with another study on T cells of mothers and their children.

The origin of this receptor is a middle-aged woman in good health. Sample: blood. The rearrangement uses TRBV20-1 and TRBJ2-2, with 8 bases matching TRBD2. The CDR3 bases are TGCAGTGCTGTTGAAGCCGGGAGGGCCACCGGGGAGCTGTTTTTT. Translating it yields CSAVEAGRATGELFF.